The 24 T cell receptor beta chains below were found in one sample sequenced in a study of regulatory T cells in long-lasting Graves disease. The time point: newly diagnosed GD, antithyroid drugs for less than 3 months. The TCR library used RNA extracted from PBMCs. Arm-PCR of CDR3 regions and iRepertoire HTBI primers were used to build TCR beta libraries. TCRdb reprocessed the multiplex PCR reads with MiXCR, giving one entry per CDR3 protein. The sample yields around 250,000 distinct CDR3 sequences, 15% to 20% seen once. The same sample was also used in a study of T cells in Graves' hyperthyroidism and ophthalmopathy.

This specimen consisted of peripheral blood mononuclear cells (PBMCs), obtained at new diagnosis, from a patient treated with antithyroid drugs. The receptors shown here come from a woman aged 30 to 39 with Graves disease.

The table lists this clonotype with many counts. This sequence joins TRBV6-2 or TRBV6-3 and TRBJ2-7; D may correspond to TRBD1 or TRBD2 (5 bases each). The germline V gene has CDR1 MNHEY and CDR2 SVGEGT. There are 12 residues in the CDR3. Trimming stripped 0 bases from V and 5 bases from J, with 5 bases between. The CDR3 reads CASSYSGDEQYF. As DNA, the CDR3 is TGTGCCAGCAGTTACTCGGGGGACGAGCAGTACTTC.

There are many counts of this clonotype. The chain uses TRBV3-1 and TRBJ1-1; D gene ambiguous. V lost 5 bases and J lost 3, with 4 bases in between. There are 11 residues in the CDR3. Germline values: CDR1 LGHDT, CDR2 YNNKEL (reference sequence). The CDR3 coding sequence is TGTGCCAGCAGCGCTTACACTGAAGCTTTCTTT. Translation: CASSAYTEAFF.

This clonotype was counted many times. The V gene is TRBV27, the J gene TRBJ2-3, with 7 positions matching TRBD1. V lost 5 bases, J lost 8 bases, and 10 bases stayed unmatched. Germline values: CDR1 MNHEY, CDR2 SMNVEV (reference sequence). The CDR3 sequence is 14 residues long. The CDR3 DNA sequence: TGTGCCAGCAGTCCCGACAGGGTTCTGGGTACGCAGTATTTT. This translates into CASSPDRVLGTQYF.

This clonotype appeared many times. The CDR3 loop reads CASSRDRVTEAFF. Written as DNA, the CDR3 is TGTGCCAGCAGCCGGGACAGGGTGACTGAAGCTTTCTTT. This rearrangement joins TRBV11-1 to TRBJ1-1, with 9 bases matching TRBD1. With 5 bases clipped from V and 5 bases from J, the junction kept 3 bases outside the gene matches. The germline V gene encodes CDR1 SGHAT and CDR2 FQDESV (reference sequence). The length of the CDR3 is 13 residues.

This clonotype was recorded a few times. The V gene is TRBV14, the J gene TRBJ2-5; D is ambiguous. The germline gives CDR1 SGHDN, CDR2 FVKESK. This CDR3 is 12 amino acids long. Trimming stripped 0 bases from V and 7 bases from J, with 6 bases between. The CDR3 region is CASSQDMGTQYF. The CDR3, as DNA: TGTGCCAGCAGCCAAGATATGGGGACCCAGTACTTC.

As regards this clonotype: Since a far larger clone is one base different, this is likely a read error. The V gene is TRBV6-2 or TRBV6-3, the J gene TRBJ2-2; D may be TRBD2 (6 bases). CDR3 length: 16 amino acids. The V gene's germline CDR1 is MNHEY and CDR2 SVGEGT. The V gene lost 6 bases and the J gene lost 7 bases, with 21 bases spanning the gap. CDR3 sequence reads: CASRSFPRTKIGELFF. CDR3 sequence (DNA): TGTGCCAGCAGATCCTTCCCCAGGACTAAAATCGGGGAGCTGTTTTTT.

This clonotype was observed at least ten times. The chain joins TRBV6-9 to TRBJ1-2, with D perhaps matching TRBD1 (6 bases). The CDR3 runs to 12 residues. Between the trimmed V and J ends, which lost 3 bases and 8 bases, there was a span of 10 bases. Germline-derived CDR1 and CDR2 are MNHGY and SVAAGI. CDR3 protein: CASSYGGAGYTF. CDR3 sequence (DNA): TGTGCCAGCAGTTACGGGGGCGCGGGCTACACCTTC.

This clonotype was recorded at least ten times. The V call is TRBV7-9, the J call TRBJ2-7, with 7 bases matching TRBD2. V trimming: 1 base; J trimming: 6 bases; junction bases outside the gene matches: 9. This CDR3 contains 15 residues. Germline CDR1 reads SEHNR; CDR2 reads FQNEAQ (reference sequence). This chain's CDR3 is CASSLGRGSTGEQYF. The CDR3 coding sequence is TGTGCCAGCAGCTTAGGGCGGGGGTCTACAGGCGAGCAGTACTTC.

This clonotype was detected ten times or more. The chain combines TRBV20-1 with TRBJ2-5; no reliable D call. Per germline, CDR1 DFQATT and CDR2 SNEGSKA (reference sequence). V dropped 1 base and J dropped 3 bases, with 15 bases sitting between them. The CDR3 has 15 amino acids. CDR3 in DNA: TGCAGTGCTAGAGGTCCCAATCCAACGAAAGAGACCCAGTACTTC. Residues: CSARGPNPTKETQYF.

This clonotype was detected many times. V gene TRBV11-2 combines with J gene TRBJ2-5, with 13 nucleotides matching TRBD2. With V trimmed by 5 bases and J by 2 bases, 14 bases remained unmatched. CDR3 size: 19 residues. The germline V gene has CDR1 SGHAT and CDR2 FQNNGV. The CDR3 here is CASSLYWTSGGLSQETQYF. The CDR3 nucleotides read TGTGCCAGCAGCCTATATTGGACTAGCGGGGGCCTATCACAAGAGACCCAGTACTTC.

This clonotype was found many times. The chain joins TRBV7-9 to TRBJ1-1, with D possibly matching TRBD1 (6 bases). The CDR3 contains 12 residues. V lost 1 base, J lost 10 bases, and 10 bases lay in between. Germline V lookup: CDR1 SEHNR, CDR2 FQNEAQ (reference sequence). The DNA for the CDR3 is TGTGCCAGCAGCTTAGAGGGGGGGCTAGCTTTCTTT. Protein sequence: CASSLEGGLAFF.

This clonotype came up many times. This sequence joins TRBV12-3 or TRBV12-4 and TRBJ1-2, with 12 bases that match TRBD1. With 6 bases clipped from V and 6 bases from J, the junction kept 5 bases outside the gene matches. The CDR3 sequence is 14 residues long. The CDR3 protein is CASRGTGGGNGYTF. In nucleotides, the CDR3 is TGTGCCAGCAGAGGGACAGGGGGCGGCAATGGCTACACCTTC.

The V and J genes are TRBV7-3 and TRBJ2-5; possible D gene TRBD2, 6 bases. V lost 6 bases, J lost 4 bases, and 21 bases lay in between. The CDR3 is 16 amino acids. The V gene's germline CDR1 is SGHTA and CDR2 FQGTGA. The CDR3 DNA sequence: TGTGCCAGCAGTGCTAGAGACGTACTAGCAGGAGAGACCCAGTACTTC. This codes for CASSARDVLAGETQYF. The variable domain in full, with the rest retrieved from reference TRBV7-3 and TRBJ2-5, is GAGVSQTPSNKVTEKGKYVELRCDPISGHTALYWYRQSLGQGPEFLIYFQGTGAADDSGLPNDRFFAVRPEGSVSTLKIQRTERGDSAVYLCASSARDVLAGETQYFGPGTRLLVL.

The chain couples TRBV9 to TRBJ2-1; possibly TRBD1 or TRBD2 for D (5 bases each). The CDR3 spans 12 residues. V lost 3 bases and J lost 8, with 9 bases in between. Germline V lookup: CDR1 SGDLS, CDR2 YYNGEE. CDR3: CASSAGTDEQFF. The DNA of the CDR3 is TGTGCCAGCAGCGCCGGGACGGATGAGCAGTTCTTC.

This chain connects TRBV7-9 to TRBJ2-7; D is undetermined. Germline CDR1 SEHNR, CDR2 FQNEAQ (reference sequence). This CDR3 has 17 amino acids. The germline V and J ends were trimmed by 2 bases and 6 bases, with 23 bases remaining between them. In nucleotides, the CDR3 is TGTGCCAGCAGCTTAAGGAAGTCGGCAGACGGAAGGAGCGAGCAGTACTTC. It codes for CASSLRKSADGRSEQYF.

This clonotype has a count of ten or more. The chain has TRBV2 and TRBJ1-2, with D uncertain. The germline V gene encodes CDR1 SNHLY and CDR2 FYNNEI. With 5 bases removed from V and 4 bases from J, the gap between germline ends came to 8 bases. The CDR3 length is 12 residues. The CDR3 is CASSKNLYGYTF. In DNA, the CDR3 is TGTGCCAGCAGTAAGAACCTCTATGGCTACACCTTC.

This clonotype was observed many times. The J gene is TRBJ2-5, the V gene TRBV5-8; D is unresolved. Germline V gene data show CDR1 as SGHTS and CDR2 as YDEGEE. V lost 3 bases, J lost 2 bases, and 17 bases lay in between. CDR3 size: 16 residues. The CDR3 nucleotides are TGTGCCAGCAGCTATGGTACTCTCACCTCTCAAGAGACCCAGTACTTC. Translation: CASSYGTLTSQETQYF.

Many counts were recorded for this clonotype. Its ends do not fully match the called genes, so a read error is possible. This chain uses TRBV11-2 with TRBJ1-5; D unclear. Germline CDR1 SGHAT, CDR2 FQNNGV. CDR3 length: 13 amino acids. CDR3 sequence: CASSFEQNQPQHF. The CDR3 coding sequence is TGCGCCAGCAGCTTCGAACAGAATCAGCCCCAGCATTTT.

The chain links TRBV20-1 to TRBJ2-5, with D uncertain. This CDR3 region has 14 residues. Trimming removed 1 base at V and 3 bases at J, with 12 bases between. The V gene's germline CDR1 is DFQATT and CDR2 SNEGSKA (reference sequence). CDR3 loop: CSARGASQKETQYF. CDR3 bases: TGCAGTGCTAGAGGGGCCAGCCAAAAAGAGACCCAGTACTTC.

This clonotype was seen repeatedly, ten times or more. V gene TRBV5-4 combines with J gene TRBJ1-5; 8 bases align to TRBD1. V lost 0 bases, J lost 9 bases, and 8 bases stayed unmatched. CDR1 is SGHNT and CDR2 is YYREEE in the germline V gene (reference sequence). This CDR3 has 15 residues. The CDR3 DNA reads TGTGCCAGCAGCTTGGAGGGACAGGCCGGAGGGCCCCAGCATTTT. Translating gives CASSLEGQAGGPQHF.

This clonotype appeared many times. This chain connects TRBV5-5 to TRBJ2-7; possibly TRBD1 for D (5 bases). The CDR3 length is 15 residues. Germline CDR1 and CDR2: SGHKS and YYEKEE (reference sequence). The germline V and J ends were trimmed by 3 bases and 5 bases, with 18 bases remaining between them. The CDR3 DNA follows: TGTGCCAGCAGCTCCCTCGGACACGACAGCGACGAGCAGTACTTC. Translated, it gives CASSSLGHDSDEQYF.

This clonotype has ten or more counts. The chain recombines TRBV18 with TRBJ1-2; possible D gene TRBD1, 5 bases. CDR3 length: 15 residues. Between the trimmed V and J ends, which lost 1 base and 0 bases, there was a span of 9 bases. The germline V gene encodes CDR1 KGHSH and CDR2 LQKENI. The DNA of the CDR3 is TGTGCCAGCTCACCACTTGACAGCGCTAACTATGGCTACACCTTC. Translation: CASSPLDSANYGYTF.

This clonotype has a count of ten or more. V and J are TRBV12-3 or TRBV12-4 and TRBJ1-1; D is uncertain. V was shortened by 5 bases and J by 0 bases, with 19 bases between the two germline ends. The CDR3 totals 17 residues. CDR3 protein: CASSPLRRVRLNTEAFF. CDR3 DNA sequence: TGTGCCAGCAGTCCACTCCGGAGGGTTAGATTGAACACTGAAGCTTTCTTT.

The table lists this clonotype with many counts. This sequence joins TRBV7-9 and TRBJ1-1; D perhaps matches TRBD1 (5 bases). The germline V and J ends were trimmed by 3 bases and 1 base, with 9 bases remaining between them. The CDR3 runs to 14 residues. Germline V gene lookup returns CDR1 SEHNR and CDR2 FQNEAQ (reference sequence). Here the CDR3 DNA reads TGTGCCAGCAGCTTCACAGGATGGAACACTGAAGCTTTCTTT. Translated: CASSFTGWNTEAFF.